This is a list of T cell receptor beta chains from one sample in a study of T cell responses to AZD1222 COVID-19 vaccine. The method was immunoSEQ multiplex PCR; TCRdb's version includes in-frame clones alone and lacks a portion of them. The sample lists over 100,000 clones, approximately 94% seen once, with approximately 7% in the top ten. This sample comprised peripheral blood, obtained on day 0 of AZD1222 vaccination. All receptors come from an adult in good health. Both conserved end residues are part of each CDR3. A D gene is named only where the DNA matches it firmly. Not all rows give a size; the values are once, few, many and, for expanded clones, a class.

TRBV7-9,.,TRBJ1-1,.,CASSFSMNTEAFF,TGTGCCAGCAGCTTCAGTATGAACACTGAAGCTTTCTTT
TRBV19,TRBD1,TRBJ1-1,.,CASSAGRWGTGEAFF,TGTGCCAGTAGTGCGGGCAGGTGGGGGACAGGTGAAGCTTTCTTT
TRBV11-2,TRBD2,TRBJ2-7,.,CASSGTSGSYEQYF,TGTGCCAGCAGCGGGACTAGCGGGAGCTACGAGCAGTACTTC
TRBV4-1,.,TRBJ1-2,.,CASSPLPARYGYTF,TGCGCCAGCAGCCCTCTTCCAGCCCGATATGGCTACACCTTC
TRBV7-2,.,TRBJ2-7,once,CASSLGSGTPTYEQYF,TGTGCCAGCAGCTTAGGGAGCGGGACACCAACCTACGAGCAGTACTTC
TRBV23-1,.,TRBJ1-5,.,CASSQGEEDFALCSNQPQHF,TGCGCCAGCAGTCAAGGGGAAGAAGACTTTGCACTGTGTAGCAATCAGCCCCAGCATTTT
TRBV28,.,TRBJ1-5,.,CASSFVSGGGNQPQHF,TGTGCCAGCAGTTTTGTTTCTGGAGGGGGCAATCAGCCCCAGCATTTT
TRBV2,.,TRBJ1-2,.,CASSEAPGGYGYTF,TGTGCCAGCAGTGAAGCGCCGGGCGGCTATGGCTACACCTTC
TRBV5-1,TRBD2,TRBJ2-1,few,CASSPGLAGSNEQFF,TGCGCCAGCAGCCCCGGACTAGCGGGAAGCAATGAGCAGTTCTTC
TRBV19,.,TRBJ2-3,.,CASSWGGIRGTDTQYF,TGTGCCAGTAGTTGGGGCGGGATAAGGGGGACAGATACGCAGTATTTT
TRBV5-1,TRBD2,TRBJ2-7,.,CASSLGTSGTYEQYF,TGCGCCAGCAGCCTCGGGACTAGCGGGACCTACGAGCAGTACTTC
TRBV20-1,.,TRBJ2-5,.,CSVGSQETQYF,TGCAGTGTCGGGAGCCAAGAGACCCAGTACTTC
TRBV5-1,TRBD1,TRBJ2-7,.,CASSPAWDSTYEQYF,TGCGCCAGCAGTCCAGCGTGGGACAGTACGTACGAGCAGTACTTC
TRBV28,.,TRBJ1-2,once,CASSTNPGSYGYTF,TGTGCCAGCAGTACTAACCCAGGAAGCTATGGCTACACCTTC
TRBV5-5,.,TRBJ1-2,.,CATRDTGHGYTF,TGTGCCACCCGGGACACTGGGCATGGCTACACCTTC
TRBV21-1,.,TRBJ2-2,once,CASSPLPPQLAEGERGGELFF,TGTGCCAGCAGCCCTCTCCCCCCGCAACTCGCGGAGGGGGAGAGGGGCGGGGAGCTGTTTTTT
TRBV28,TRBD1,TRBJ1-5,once,CASSATGGGNQPQHF,TGTGCCAGCAGTGCCACAGGGGGTGGCAATCAGCCCCAGCATTTT
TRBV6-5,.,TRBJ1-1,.,CASSYTRQENTEAFF,TGTGCCAGCAGTTACACTAGACAGGAGAACACTGAAGCTTTCTTT
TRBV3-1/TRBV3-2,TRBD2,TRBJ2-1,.,CASSQTSGRRNEQFF,TGTGCCAGCAGCCAGACTAGCGGGAGACGAAATGAGCAGTTCTTC
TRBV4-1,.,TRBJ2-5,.,CASSQNIQETQYF,TGCGCCAGCAGCCAAAACATCCAAGAGACCCAGTACTTC
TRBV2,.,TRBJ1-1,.,CASTQGRNTEAFF,TGTGCCAGCACTCAGGGGAGGAACACTGAAGCTTTCTTT
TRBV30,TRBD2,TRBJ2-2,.,CAWSIGLAGNLLFF,TGTGCCTGGAGCATAGGACTAGCGGGAAACTTACTGTTTTTT
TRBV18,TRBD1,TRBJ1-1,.,CATQRDRGDTEAFF,TGTGCCACTCAAAGGGACAGGGGGGATACTGAAGCTTTCTTT
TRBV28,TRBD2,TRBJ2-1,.,CASSQTSGRLGEQFF,TGTGCCAGCAGTCAGACTAGCGGGCGGCTTGGTGAGCAGTTCTTC
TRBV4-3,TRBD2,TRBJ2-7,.,CASSPLREAYEQYF,TGCGCCAGCAGCCCTCTCCGGGAGGCATACGAGCAGTACTTC
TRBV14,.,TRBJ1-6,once,CASSQTGNSPLHF,TGTGCCAGCAGCCAAACAGGGAATTCACCCCTCCACTTT
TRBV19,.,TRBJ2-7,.,CASKTSGSYEQYF,TGTGCCAGTAAAACGTCCGGCTCCTACGAGCAGTACTTC
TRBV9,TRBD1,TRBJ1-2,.,CASSVALDRVYGYTF,TGTGCCAGCAGCGTAGCTTTGGACAGGGTCTATGGCTACACCTTC
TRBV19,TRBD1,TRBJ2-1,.,CASSIRTGDYNEQFF,TGTGCCAGTAGTATCCGGACAGGGGACTACAATGAGCAGTTCTTC
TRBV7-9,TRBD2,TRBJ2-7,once,CASARDYTYEQYF,TGTGCCAGCGCTAGGGACTACACCTACGAGCAGTACTTC
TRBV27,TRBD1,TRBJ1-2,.,CASTHVPQGAFYGYTF,TGTGCCAGCACCCATGTCCCTCAGGGGGCTTTCTATGGCTACACCTTC
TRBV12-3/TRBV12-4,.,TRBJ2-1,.,CASTCDEQFF,TGTGCCAGCACCTGTGATGAGCAGTTCTTC
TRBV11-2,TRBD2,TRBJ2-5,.,CASSSFRTSGGETQYF,TGTGCCAGCAGCTCCTTTCGGACTAGCGGGGGAGAGACCCAGTACTTC
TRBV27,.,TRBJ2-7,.,CASSSYAGRQPYEQYF,TGTGCCAGCAGTTCGTATGCGGGACGGCAACCCTACGAGCAGTACTTC
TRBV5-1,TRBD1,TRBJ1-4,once,CASSLVGQFNEKLFF,TGCGCCAGCAGCTTGGTGGGACAGTTTAATGAAAAACTGTTTTTT
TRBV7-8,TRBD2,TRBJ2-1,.,CASSLVGGLAGVIEQFF,TGTGCCAGCAGCTTAGTAGGGGGACTAGCGGGAGTGATCGAGCAGTTCTTC
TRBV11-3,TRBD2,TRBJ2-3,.,CASSLAAGATDTQYF,TGTGCCAGCAGTCTCGCGGCGGGAGCCACAGATACGCAGTATTTT
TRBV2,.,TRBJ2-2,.,CASRGVLNTGELFF,TGTGCCAGCAGGGGGGTCCTGAACACCGGGGAGCTGTTTTTT
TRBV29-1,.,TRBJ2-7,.,CSHIGQSYEQYF,TGCAGCCACATAGGACAGTCCTACGAGCAGTACTTC
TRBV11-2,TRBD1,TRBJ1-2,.,CASSLGGTALGYTF,TGTGCCAGCAGCTTGGGGGGGACAGCACTCGGCTACACCTTC
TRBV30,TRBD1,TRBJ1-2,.,CAWSRDRFESYTF,TGTGCCTGGAGTCGGGACAGGTTTGAGAGCTACACCTTC
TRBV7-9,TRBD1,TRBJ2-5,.,CASSLFGDRGQETQYF,TGTGCCAGCAGCTTATTTGGGGACAGGGGGCAAGAGACCCAGTACTTC
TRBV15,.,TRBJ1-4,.,CATSRSELMIELFF,TGTGCCACCAGCCGATCAGAATTAATGATAGAACTGTTTTTT
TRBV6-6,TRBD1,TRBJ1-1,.,CASSPQGYTEAFF,TGTGCCAGCAGCCCACAGGGGTACACTGAAGCTTTCTTT
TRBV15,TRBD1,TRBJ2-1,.,CATSRVRGRSGFF,TGTGCCACCAGCAGAGTGAGGGGGCGAAGTGGGTTCTTC
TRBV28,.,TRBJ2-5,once,CASSLAGTQYF,TGTGCCAGCAGTTTAGCCGGGACCCAGTACTTC